This T cell receptor (beta chain) was profiled in a study of T-cell memory formation after mild COVID-19. In TCRdb, the 5' RACE reads were re-called with MiXCR into one record per CDR3 protein. This table holds 110,000 or so distinct CDR3 sequences, roughly 20% found once. This CDR3 is 15 amino acids long. Trimming left V 5 bases short and J 2 bases short, with 13 bases between. The V gene's germline CDR1 is SGHAT and CDR2 FQNNGV. The sample consisted of PBMCs or a T cell subset sorted from them (not recorded which). This chain uses TRBV11-2 with TRBJ2-1, with D perhaps TRBD2 (6 bases). The receptor was derived from a man aged 18 to 29 who had mild COVID-19 (a few samples of this study predate the infection). Cell type and time point are not known. DNA for the CDR3: TGTGCCAGCAGCCATCGGGGGTCCCCCTACAATGAGCAGTTCTTC. Residues: CASSHRGSPYNEQFF. Using reference TRBV11-2 and TRBJ2-1 for the parts outside the CDR3, the full variable domain is EAGVAQSPRYKIIEKRQSVAFWCNPISGHATLYWYQQILGQGPKLLIQFQNNGVVDDSQLPKDRFSAERLKGVDSTLKIQPAKLEDSAVYLCASSHRGSPYNEQFFGPGTRLTVL.